This is a list of T cell receptor beta chains from one sample in a study of molecular identifiers for immune sequencing clone quantification. TCRdb ran MiXCR on the PCR reads and lists one entry per CDR3 protein. The profile shows about 630,000 distinct CDR3 sequences, about 25% of them singletons. Sequencing was done on a sample of naive CD8+ T cells from blood, with Jurkat cell RNA spiked in. The receptors shown here come from a human donor in good health. Some libraries in this study had Jurkat cell RNA spiked in. The CDR3 runs from the conserved cysteine through the conserved F or W. Some rows have no size entry. The others give once, few or many, or a class for an expanded clone.

TRBV12-3/TRBV12-4	-	CASSSAGGSFDEKLFF
TRBV12-3/TRBV12-4	-	CASSPPEIYEQYF
TRBV14	many	CASSQEDARDTQYF
TRBV30	many	CAWTETRTGDTDTQYF
TRBV6-5	many	CASSQGLAGGIDTQYF
TRBV12-2	few	CASNPGTSGRGETQYF
TRBV7-9	-	CASSSSTGGLSNGYTF
TRBV7-6	many	CASSLRDGNTEAFF
TRBV7-6	many	CASSLVLARTSSTDTQYF
TRBV7-9	many	CASRSGDRRNSPLHF
TRBV20-1	-	CSATEPIAGATNTGELFF
TRBV20-1	few	CSATSGDYNEQFF
TRBV20-1	-	CSARDQSRGAGTDTQYF
TRBV7-6	-	CASSLGRVESSGNTIYF
TRBV19	-	CASSIVRGGSKMNTEAFF
TRBV29-1	-	CSVEYSFVSGLALGGTDTQYF
TRBV6-1	-	CASSGPTGPSSYNEQFF
TRBV28	-	CASSLFRAMNSEAFF
TRBV7-9	many	CASSLALKGEDYGYTF
TRBV20-1	many	CSAGTGGPYEQYF
TRBV20-1	-	CSARLTDGTATYEQYF
TRBV30	many	CAWSVTDGSPLHF
TRBV19	few	CARPSGGSTDTQYF
TRBV7-2	-	CASSLSDNNEKLFF